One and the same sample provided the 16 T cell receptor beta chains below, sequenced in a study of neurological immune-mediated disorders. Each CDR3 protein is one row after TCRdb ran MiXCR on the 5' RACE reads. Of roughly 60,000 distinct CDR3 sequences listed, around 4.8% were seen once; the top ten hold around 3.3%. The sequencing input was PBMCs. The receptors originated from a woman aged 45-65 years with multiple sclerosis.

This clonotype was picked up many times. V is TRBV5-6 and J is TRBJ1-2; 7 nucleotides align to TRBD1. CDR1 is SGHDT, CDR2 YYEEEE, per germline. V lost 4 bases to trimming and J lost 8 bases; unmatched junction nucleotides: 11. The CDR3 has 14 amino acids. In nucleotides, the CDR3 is TGTGCCAGCAGCGCCCGGGACAGACAGCGAGGCTACACCTTC. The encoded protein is CASSARDRQRGYTF.

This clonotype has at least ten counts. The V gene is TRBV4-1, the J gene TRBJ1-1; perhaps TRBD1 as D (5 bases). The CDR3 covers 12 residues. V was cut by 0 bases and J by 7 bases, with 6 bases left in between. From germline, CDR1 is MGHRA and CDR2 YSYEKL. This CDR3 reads CASSQEGVEAFF. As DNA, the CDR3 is TGCGCCAGCAGCCAAGAAGGGGTTGAAGCTTTCTTT.

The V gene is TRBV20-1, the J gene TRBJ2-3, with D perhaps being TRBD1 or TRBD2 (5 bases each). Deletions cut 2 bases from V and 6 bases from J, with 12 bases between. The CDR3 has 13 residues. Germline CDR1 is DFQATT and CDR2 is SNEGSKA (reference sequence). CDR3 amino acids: CSARTGLLDTQYF. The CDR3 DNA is TGCAGTGCTAGAACGGGGCTTTTGGATACGCAGTATTTT.

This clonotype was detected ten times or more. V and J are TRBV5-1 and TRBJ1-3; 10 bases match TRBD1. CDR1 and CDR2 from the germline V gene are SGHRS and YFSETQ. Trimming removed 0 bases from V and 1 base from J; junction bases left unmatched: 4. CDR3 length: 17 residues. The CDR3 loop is CASSLGPGQGSGNTIYF. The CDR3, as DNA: TGCGCCAGCAGCTTGGGACCGGGACAGGGGTCTGGAAACACCATATATTTT.

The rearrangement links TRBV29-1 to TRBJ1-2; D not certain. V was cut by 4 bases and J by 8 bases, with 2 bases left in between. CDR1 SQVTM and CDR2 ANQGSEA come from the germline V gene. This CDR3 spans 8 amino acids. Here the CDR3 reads CSVGGYTF. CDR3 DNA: TGCAGCGTTGGGGGCTACACCTTC.

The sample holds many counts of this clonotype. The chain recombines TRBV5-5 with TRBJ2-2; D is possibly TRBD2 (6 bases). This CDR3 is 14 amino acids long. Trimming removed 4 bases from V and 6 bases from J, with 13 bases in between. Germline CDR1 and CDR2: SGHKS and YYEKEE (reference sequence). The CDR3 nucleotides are TGTGCCAGCAGCCGCCCCGGCGGGGCCGGGGAGCTGTTTTTT. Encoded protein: CASSRPGGAGELFF.

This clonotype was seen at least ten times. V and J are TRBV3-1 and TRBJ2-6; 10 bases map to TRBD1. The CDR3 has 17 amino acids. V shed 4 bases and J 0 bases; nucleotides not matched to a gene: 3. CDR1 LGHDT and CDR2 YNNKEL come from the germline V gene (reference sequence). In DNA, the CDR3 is TGTGCCAGCAGCCCCGGGACAGGGGTCTCTGGGGCCAACGTCCTGACTTTC. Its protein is CASSPGTGVSGANVLTF.

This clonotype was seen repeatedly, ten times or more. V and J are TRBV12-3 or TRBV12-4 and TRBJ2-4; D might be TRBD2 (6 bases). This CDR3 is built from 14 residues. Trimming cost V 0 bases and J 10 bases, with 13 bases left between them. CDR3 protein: CASSLAPLAGIQYF. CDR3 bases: TGTGCCAGCAGTTTAGCGCCACTAGCAGGTATTCAGTACTTC.

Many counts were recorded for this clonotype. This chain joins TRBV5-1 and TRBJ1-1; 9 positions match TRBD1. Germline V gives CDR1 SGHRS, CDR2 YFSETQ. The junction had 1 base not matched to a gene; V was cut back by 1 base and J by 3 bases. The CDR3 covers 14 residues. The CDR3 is CASSLRQGDTEAFF. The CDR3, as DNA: TGCGCCAGCAGCTTGAGACAGGGGGACACTGAAGCTTTCTTT.

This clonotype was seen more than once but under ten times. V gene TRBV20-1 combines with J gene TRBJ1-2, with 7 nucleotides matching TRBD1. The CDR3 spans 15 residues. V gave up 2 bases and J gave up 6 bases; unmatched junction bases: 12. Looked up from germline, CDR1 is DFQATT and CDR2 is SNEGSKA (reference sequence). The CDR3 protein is CSARRGLRAIDGYTF. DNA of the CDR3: TGCAGTGCTAGAAGGGGGCTGAGGGCTATAGATGGCTACACCTTC.

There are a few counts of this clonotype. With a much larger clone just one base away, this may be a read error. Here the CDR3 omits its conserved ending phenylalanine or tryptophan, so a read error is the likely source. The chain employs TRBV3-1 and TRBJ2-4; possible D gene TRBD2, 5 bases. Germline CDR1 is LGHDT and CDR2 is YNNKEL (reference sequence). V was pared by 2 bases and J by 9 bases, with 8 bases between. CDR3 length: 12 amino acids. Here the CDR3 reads CASSQRAGIQYC. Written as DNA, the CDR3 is TGTGCCAGCAGCCAACGGGCGGGCATTCAGTACTGC.

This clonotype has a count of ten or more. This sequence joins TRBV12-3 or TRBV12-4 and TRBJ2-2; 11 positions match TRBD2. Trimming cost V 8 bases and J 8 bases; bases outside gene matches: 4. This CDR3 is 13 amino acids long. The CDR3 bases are TGTGCCAGCTTTAGCGGGGGGGCTGGGGAGCTGTTTTTT. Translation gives CASFSGGAGELFF.

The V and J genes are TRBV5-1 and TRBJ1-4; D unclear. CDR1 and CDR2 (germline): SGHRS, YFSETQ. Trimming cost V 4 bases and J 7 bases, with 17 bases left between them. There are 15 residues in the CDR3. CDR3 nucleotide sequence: TGCGCCAGCAGCCTGTGGGGAAAGGAGGGTGAAAAACTGTTTTTT. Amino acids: CASSLWGKEGEKLFF.

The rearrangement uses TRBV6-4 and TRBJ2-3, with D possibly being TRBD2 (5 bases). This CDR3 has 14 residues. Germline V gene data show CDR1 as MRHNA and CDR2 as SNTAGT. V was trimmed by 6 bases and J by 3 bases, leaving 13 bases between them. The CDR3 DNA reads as TGTGCCAGCAGCTCGGGAAAGGCTACAGATACGCAGTATTTT. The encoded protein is CASSSGKATDTQYF.

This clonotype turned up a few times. The DNA of the CDR3 is TGTGCCAGCAGCTCCCGGACAGGGGGCACAGATACGCAGTATTTT. This sequence encodes CASSSRTGGTDTQYF. The chain combines TRBV7-2 with TRBJ2-3; 9 bases are a match to TRBD1. Germline V gene data show CDR1 as SGHTA and CDR2 as FQGNSA. This CDR3 region has 15 residues. V was clipped by 4 bases and J by 1 base; unmatched bases: 3.

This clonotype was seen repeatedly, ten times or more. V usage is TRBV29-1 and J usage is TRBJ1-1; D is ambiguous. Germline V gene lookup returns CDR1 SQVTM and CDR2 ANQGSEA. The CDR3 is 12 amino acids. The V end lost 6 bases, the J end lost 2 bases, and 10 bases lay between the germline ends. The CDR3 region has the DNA TGCAGCGTCAGCCCCCTAAACACTGAAGCTTTCTTT. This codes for CSVSPLNTEAFF.